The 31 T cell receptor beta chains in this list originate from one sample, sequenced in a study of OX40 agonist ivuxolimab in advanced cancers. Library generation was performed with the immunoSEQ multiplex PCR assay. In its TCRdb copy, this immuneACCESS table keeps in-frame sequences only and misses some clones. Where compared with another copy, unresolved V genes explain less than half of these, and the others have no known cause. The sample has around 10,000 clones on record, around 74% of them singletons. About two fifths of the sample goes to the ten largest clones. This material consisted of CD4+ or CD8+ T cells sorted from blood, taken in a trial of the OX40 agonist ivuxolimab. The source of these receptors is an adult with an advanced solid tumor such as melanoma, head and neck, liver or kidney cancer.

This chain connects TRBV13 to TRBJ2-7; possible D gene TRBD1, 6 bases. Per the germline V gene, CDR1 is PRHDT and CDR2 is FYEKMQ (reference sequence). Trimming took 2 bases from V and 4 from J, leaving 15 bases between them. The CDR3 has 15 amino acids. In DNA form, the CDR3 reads TGTGCCAGCAGCTTACGAGGCAGGGGCGCTTACGAGCAGTACTTC. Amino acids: CASSLRGRGAYEQYF. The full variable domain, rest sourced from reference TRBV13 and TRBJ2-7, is AAGVIQSPRHLIKEKRETATLKCYPIPRHDTVYWYQQGPGQDPQFLISFYEKMQSDKGSIPDRFSAQQFSDYHSELNMSSLELGDSALYFCASSLRGRGAYEQYFGPGTRLTVT.

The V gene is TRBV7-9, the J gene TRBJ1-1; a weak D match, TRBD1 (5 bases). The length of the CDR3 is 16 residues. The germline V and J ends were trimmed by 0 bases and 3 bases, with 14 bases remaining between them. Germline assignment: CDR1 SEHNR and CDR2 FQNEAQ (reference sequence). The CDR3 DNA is TGTGCCAGCAGCTTAGCTTTGTGGGACCAACACACTGAAGCTTTCTTT. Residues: CASSLALWDQHTEAFF.

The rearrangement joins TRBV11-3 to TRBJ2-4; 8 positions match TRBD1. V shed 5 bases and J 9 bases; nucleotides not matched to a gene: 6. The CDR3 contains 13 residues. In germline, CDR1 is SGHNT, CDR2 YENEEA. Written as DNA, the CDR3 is TGTGCCAGCAGCCGAGGGACAGGTACCATTCAGTACTTC. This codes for CASSRGTGTIQYF.

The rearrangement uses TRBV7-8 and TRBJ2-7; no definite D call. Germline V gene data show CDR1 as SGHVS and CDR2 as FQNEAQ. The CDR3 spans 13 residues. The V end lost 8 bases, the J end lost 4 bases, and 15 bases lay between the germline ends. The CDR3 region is CASSRGTQYEQYF. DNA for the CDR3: TGTGCCAGCTCCAGAGGCACGCAGTACGAGCAGTACTTC.

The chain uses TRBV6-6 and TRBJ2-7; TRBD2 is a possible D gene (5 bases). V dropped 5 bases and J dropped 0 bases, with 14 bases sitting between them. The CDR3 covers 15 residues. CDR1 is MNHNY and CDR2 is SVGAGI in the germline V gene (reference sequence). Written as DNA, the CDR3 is TGTGCCAGCAGTCAGGAACGGGGTTTCTCCTACGAGCAGTACTTC. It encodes CASSQERGFSYEQYF.

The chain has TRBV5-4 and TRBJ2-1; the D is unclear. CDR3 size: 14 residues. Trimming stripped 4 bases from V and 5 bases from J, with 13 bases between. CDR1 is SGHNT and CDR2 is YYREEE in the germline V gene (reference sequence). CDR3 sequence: CASSPIQSNNEQFF. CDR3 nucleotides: TGTGCCAGCAGCCCAATCCAGTCGAACAATGAGCAGTTCTTC.

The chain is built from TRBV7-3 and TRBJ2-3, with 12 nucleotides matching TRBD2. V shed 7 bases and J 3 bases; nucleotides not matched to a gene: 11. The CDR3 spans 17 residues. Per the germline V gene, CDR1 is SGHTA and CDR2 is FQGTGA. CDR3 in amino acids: CASKGLAGFTNTDTQYF. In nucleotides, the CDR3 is TGTGCCAGCAAAGGACTAGCGGGATTTACGAATACAGATACGCAGTATTTT.

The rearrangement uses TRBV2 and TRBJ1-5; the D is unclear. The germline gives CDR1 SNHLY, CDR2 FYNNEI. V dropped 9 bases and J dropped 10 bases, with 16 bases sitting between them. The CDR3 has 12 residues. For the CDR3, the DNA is TGTGCCAGAGGCCCTAGCTCCGAACCCCAGCATTTT. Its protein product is CARGPSSEPQHF.

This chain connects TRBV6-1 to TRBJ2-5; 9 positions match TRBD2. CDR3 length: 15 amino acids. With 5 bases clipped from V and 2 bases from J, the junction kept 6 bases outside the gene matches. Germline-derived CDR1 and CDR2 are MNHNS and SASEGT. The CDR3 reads CASSLSAGGQETQYF. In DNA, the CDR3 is TGTGCCAGCAGTCTTTCTGCGGGGGGGCAAGAGACCCAGTACTTC.

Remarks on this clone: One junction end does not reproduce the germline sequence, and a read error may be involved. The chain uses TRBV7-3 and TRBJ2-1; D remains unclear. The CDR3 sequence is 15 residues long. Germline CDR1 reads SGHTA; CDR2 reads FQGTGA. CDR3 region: CAGSLDRADYNEQFF. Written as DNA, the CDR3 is TGTGCCGGCAGCTTAGATCGGGCAGACTACAATGAGCAGTTCTTC.

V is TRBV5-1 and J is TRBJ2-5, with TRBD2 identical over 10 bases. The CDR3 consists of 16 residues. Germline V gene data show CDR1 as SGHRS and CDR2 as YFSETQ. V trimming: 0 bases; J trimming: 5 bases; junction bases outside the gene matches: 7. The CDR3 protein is CASSLASSGSWETQYF. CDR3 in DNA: TGCGCCAGCAGCTTGGCATCTAGCGGGAGTTGGGAGACCCAGTACTTC.

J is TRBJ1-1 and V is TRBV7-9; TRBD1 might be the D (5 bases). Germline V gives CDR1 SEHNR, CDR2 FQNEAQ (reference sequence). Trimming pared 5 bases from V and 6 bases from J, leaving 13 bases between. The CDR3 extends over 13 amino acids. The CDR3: CASSRGVGSEAFF. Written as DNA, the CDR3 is TGTGCCAGCAGCCGAGGGGTCGGTTCTGAAGCTTTCTTT.

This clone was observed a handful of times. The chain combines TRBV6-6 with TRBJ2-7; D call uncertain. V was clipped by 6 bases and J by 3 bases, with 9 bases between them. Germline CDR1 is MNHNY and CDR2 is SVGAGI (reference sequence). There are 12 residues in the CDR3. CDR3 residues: CASSPHHYEQYF. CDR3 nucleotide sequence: TGTGCCAGCAGCCCACATCACTACGAGCAGTACTTC.

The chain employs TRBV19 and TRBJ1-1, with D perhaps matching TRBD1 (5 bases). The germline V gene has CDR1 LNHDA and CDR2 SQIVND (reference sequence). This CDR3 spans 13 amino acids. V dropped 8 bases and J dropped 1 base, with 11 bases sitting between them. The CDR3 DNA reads TGTGCCAGTGAGGTTGGGGGGAACACTGAAGCTTTCTTT. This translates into CASEVGGNTEAFF.

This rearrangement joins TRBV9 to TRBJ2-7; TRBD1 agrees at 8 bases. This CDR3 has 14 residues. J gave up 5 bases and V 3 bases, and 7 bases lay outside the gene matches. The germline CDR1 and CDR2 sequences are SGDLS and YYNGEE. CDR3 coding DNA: TGTGCCAGCAGCGCACAGGGGGTGAGTGACGAGCAGTACTTC. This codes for CASSAQGVSDEQYF. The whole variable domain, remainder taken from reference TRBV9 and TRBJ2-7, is DSGVTQTPKHLITATGQRVTLRCSPRSGDLSVYWYQQSLDQGLQFLIQYYNGEERAKGNILERFSAQQFPDLHSELNLSSLELGDSALYFCASSAQGVSDEQYFGPGTRLTVT.

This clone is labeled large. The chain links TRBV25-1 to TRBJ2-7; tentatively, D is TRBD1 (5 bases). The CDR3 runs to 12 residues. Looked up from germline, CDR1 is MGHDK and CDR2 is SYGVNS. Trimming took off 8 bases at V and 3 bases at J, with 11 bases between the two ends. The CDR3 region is CASGPQGYEQYF. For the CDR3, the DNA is TGTGCCAGCGGCCCCCAGGGCTACGAGCAGTACTTC.

CDR3 protein: CATSRGGLGEKLFF. As DNA, the CDR3 is TGTGCCACCAGCAGAGGGGGGCTTGGTGAAAAACTGTTTTTT. V is TRBV15 and J is TRBJ1-4, with D possibly TRBD1 on 6 matching bases. V was pared by 1 base and J by 7 bases, with 10 bases between. The CDR3 totals 14 residues. CDR1 and CDR2 from the germline V gene are LNHNV and YYDKDF (reference sequence).

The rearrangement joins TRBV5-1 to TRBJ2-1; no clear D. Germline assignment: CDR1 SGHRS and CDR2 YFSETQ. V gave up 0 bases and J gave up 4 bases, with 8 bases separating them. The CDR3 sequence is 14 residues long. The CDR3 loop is CASSLASPYNEQFF. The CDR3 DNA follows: TGCGCCAGCAGCTTGGCCTCACCTTACAATGAGCAGTTCTTC. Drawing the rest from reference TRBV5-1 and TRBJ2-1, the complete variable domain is KAGVTQTPRYLIKTRGQQVTLSCSPISGHRSVSWYQQTPGQGLQFLFEYFSETQRNKGNFPGRFSGRQFSNSRSEMNVSTLELGDSALYLCASSLASPYNEQFFGPGTRLTVL.

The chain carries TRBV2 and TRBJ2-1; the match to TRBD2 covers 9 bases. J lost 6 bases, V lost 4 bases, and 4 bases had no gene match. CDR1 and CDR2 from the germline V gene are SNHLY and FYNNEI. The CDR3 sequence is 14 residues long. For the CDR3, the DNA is TGTGCCAGCAGTGCCCTAGCGGGGTTCAATGAGCAGTTCTTC. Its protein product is CASSALAGFNEQFF.

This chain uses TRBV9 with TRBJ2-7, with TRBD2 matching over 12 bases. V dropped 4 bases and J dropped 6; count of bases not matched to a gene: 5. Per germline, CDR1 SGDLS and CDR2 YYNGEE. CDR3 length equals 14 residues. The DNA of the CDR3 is TGTGCCAGCAGCAACCGGGGACTAGCGGGCGAGCAGTACTTC. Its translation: CASSNRGLAGEQYF.

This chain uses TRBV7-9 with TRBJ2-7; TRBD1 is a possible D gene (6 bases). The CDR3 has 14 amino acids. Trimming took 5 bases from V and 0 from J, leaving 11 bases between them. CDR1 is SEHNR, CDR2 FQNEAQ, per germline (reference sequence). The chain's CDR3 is CASSETGSSYEQYF. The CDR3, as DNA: TGTGCCAGCAGCGAAACAGGGAGCTCCTACGAGCAGTACTTC. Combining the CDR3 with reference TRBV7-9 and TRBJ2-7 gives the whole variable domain DTGVSQNPRHKITKRGQNVTFRCDPISEHNRLYWYRQTLGQGPEFLTYFQNEAQLEKSRLLSDRFSAERPKGSFSTLEIQRTEQGDSAMYLCASSETGSSYEQYFGPGTRLTVT.

CDR3 DNA: TGCAGCGTTGAAGCTAGTGAGCAGTTCTTC. It is translated as CSVEASEQFF. The J gene is TRBJ2-1, the V gene TRBV29-1; unclear D gene. V was trimmed by 1 base and J by 9 bases, leaving 4 bases between them. This CDR3 contains 10 residues. Germline V gene lookup returns CDR1 SQVTM and CDR2 ANQGSEA.

The CDR3 is CASSKGGLAGYEQYF. CDR3 nucleotide sequence: TGTGCCAGCAGTAAGGGGGGGCTAGCGGGGTACGAGCAGTACTTC. This rearrangement joins TRBV27 to TRBJ2-7, with 9 nucleotides matching TRBD2. The V segment lost 5 bases and the J segment 4 bases; nucleotides outside the gene matches: 9. Looked up from germline, CDR1 is MNHEY and CDR2 is SMNVEV (reference sequence). The CDR3 totals 15 residues.

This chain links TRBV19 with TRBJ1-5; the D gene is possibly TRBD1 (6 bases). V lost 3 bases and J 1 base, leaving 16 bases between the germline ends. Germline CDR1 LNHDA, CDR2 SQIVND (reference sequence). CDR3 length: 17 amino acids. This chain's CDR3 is CASSIDRTDLSNQPQHF. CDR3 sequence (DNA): TGTGCCAGTAGTATCGACAGGACGGACTTGAGCAATCAGCCCCAGCATTTT.

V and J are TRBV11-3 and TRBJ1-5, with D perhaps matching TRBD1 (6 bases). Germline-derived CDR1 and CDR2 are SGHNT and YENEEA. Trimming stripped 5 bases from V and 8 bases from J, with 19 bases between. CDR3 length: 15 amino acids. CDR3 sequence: CASSHDTGSPEPQHF. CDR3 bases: TGTGCCAGCAGCCACGATACAGGGAGTCCAGAGCCCCAGCATTTT.

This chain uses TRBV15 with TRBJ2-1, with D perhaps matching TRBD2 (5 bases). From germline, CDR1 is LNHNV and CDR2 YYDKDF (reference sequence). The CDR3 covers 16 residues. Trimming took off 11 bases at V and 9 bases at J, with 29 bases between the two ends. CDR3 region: CAARTEGLKESTEQFF. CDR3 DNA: TGTGCCGCTCGGACCGAGGGCCTTAAGGAGTCCACTGAGCAGTTCTTC.

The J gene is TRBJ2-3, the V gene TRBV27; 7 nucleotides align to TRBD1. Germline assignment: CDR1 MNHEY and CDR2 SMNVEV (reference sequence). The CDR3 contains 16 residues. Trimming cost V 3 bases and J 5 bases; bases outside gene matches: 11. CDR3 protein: CASSLLGTALGDTQYF. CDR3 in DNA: TGTGCCAGCAGTTTGCTAGGGACAGCCCTGGGAGATACGCAGTATTTT.

The CDR3 DNA reads as TGTGCCAGCAGCTTGTTTGGACAAAGCGAGCAGTACTTC. Amino acids: CASSLFGQSEQYF. The chain recombines TRBV7-3 with TRBJ2-7; D may be TRBD1 (5 bases). V was cut by 3 bases and J by 6 bases, with 12 bases left in between. Germline CDR1 SGHTA, CDR2 FQGTGA. The CDR3 covers 13 residues.

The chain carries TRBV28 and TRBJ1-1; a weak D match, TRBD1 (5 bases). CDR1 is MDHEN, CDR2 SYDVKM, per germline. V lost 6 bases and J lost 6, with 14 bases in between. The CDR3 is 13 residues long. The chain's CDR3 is CASRPGPDPEAFF. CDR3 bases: TGTGCCAGCAGACCGGGGCCAGATCCTGAAGCTTTCTTT. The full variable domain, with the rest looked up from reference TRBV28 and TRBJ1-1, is DVKVTQSSRYLVKRTGEKVFLECVQDMDHENMFWYRQDPGLGLRLIYFSYDVKMKEKGDIPEGYSVSREKKERFSLILESASTNQTSMYLCASRPGPDPEAFFGQGTRLTVV.

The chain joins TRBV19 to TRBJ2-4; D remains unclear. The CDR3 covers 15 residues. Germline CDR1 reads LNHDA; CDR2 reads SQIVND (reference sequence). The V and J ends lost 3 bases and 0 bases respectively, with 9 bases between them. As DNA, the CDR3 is TGTGCCAGTAGTATTGCAGCAGTAGCCAAAAACATTCAGTACTTC. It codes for CASSIAAVAKNIQYF. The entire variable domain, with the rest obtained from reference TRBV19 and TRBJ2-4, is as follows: DGGITQSPKYLFRKEGQNVTLSCEQNLNHDAMYWYRQDPGQGLRLIYYSQIVNDFQKGDIAEGYSVSREKKESFPLTVTSAQKNPTAFYLCASSIAAVAKNIQYFGAGTRLSVL.

This chain's CDR3 is CATNRRGEGDTQYF. Here the CDR3 DNA reads TGTGCCACCAACCGCCGGGGGGAAGGAGATACGCAGTATTTT. The chain carries TRBV28 and TRBJ2-3, with 7 nucleotides matching TRBD2. Germline CDR1 MDHEN, CDR2 SYDVKM. The CDR3 is 14 amino acids. V lost 10 bases, J lost 5 bases, and 12 bases stayed unmatched.